The 4 T cell receptor beta chains in this list originate from one sample, sequenced in a study of T cell responses to AZD1222 COVID-19 vaccine. The repertoire was sequenced with immunoSEQ multiplex PCR; TCRdb's copy has only in-frame clones and lacks some. The data hold about 88,000 clones, with about nine tenths observed a single time. The specimen was peripheral blood, collected on day 0 of AZD1222 vaccination. The receptors originated from an adult in good health.

The chain has TRBV3-1 (or the pseudogene TRBV3-2) and TRBJ1-6; possible D gene TRBD1, 6 bases. CDR3 length: 16 residues. The ends were cut back, 1 base at V and 12 bases at J, with 19 bases in the middle. The germline CDR1 and CDR2 sequences are LGHDT and YNNKEL (reference sequence). DNA of the CDR3: TGTGCCAGCAGCCAAGGTTTGTGGGGGCGTATGGAACCCCTCCACTTT. Amino acid sequence: CASSQGLWGRMEPLHF.

The chain combines TRBV27 with TRBJ2-7, with 7 bases aligning to TRBD2. The CDR3 totals 16 residues. The V and J ends lost 2 bases and 1 base, in that order; junction bases with no gene match: 8. CDR1 and CDR2 from the germline V gene are MNHEY and SMNVEV (reference sequence). The CDR3 protein is CASSLGLGGRSYEQYF. The CDR3 nucleotides are TGTGCCAGCAGTTTAGGGTTAGGCGGGAGATCCTACGAGCAGTACTTC.

This clone appeared once. The chain carries TRBV30 and TRBJ2-7; D is perhaps TRBD1 or TRBD2 (6 bases each). The germline CDR1 and CDR2 sequences are GTSNPN and SVGIG (reference sequence). The CDR3 consists of 12 residues. In DNA, the CDR3 is TGTGCTCGGAGGGGGACCTCCTACGAGCAGTACTTC. Translated: CARRGTSYEQYF.

The genes are TRBV2 and TRBJ1-1, with unresolved D. The CDR3 totals 11 residues. The V end lost 6 bases, the J end lost 11 bases, and 13 bases lay between the germline ends. Germline loops: CDR1 SNHLY, CDR2 FYNNEI. The CDR3 DNA reads TGTGCCAGCAGGTACGGGGTTGTTGCTTTCTTT. This sequence encodes CASRYGVVAFF.